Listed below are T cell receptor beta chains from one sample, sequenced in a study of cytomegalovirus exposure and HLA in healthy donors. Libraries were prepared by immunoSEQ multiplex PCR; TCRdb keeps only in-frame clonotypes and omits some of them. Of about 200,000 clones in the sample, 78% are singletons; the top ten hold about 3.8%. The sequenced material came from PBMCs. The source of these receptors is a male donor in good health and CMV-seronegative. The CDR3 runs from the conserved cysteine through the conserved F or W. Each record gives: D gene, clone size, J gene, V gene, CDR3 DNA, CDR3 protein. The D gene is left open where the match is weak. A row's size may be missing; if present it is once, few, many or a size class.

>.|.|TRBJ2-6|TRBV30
TGTGCCTGGCGGGACATTCGCTCTGGGGCCAACGTCCTGACTTTC
CAWRDIRSGANVLTF
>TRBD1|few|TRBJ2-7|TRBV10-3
TGTGCCATCAATGACCCGACAGGGGCAACCTACGAGCAGTACTTC
CAINDPTGATYEQYF
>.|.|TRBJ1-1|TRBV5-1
TGCGCCAGCAGCTTGGGGGGACAACTCACTGAAGCTTTCTTT
CASSLGGQLTEAFF
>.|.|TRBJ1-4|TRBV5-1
TGCGCCAGCAGCTTGGCTGGGCGAACTAATGAAAAACTGTTTTTT
CASSLAGRTNEKLFF
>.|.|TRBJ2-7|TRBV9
TGTGCCAGCAGCGGCTCGGCGGGCGCCCTTTACGAGCAGTACTTC
CASSGSAGALYEQYF
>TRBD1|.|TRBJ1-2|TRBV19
TGTGCCAGTAGTATGGGACAGGGGTTTGGCTACACCTTC
CASSMGQGFGYTF
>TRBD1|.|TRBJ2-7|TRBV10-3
TGTGCCATCAGTGGGGGACAGGGGAACTACGAGCAGTACTTC
CAISGGQGNYEQYF
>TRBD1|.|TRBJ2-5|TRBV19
TGTGCCAGTAGTCCCCGACAGGGGAAGGGAGAGACCCAGTACTTC
CASSPRQGKGETQYF
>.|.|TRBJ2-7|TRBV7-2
TGTGCCAGCAGCCTCTACTACGAGCAGTACTTC
CASSLYYEQYF
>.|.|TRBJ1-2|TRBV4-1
TGCGCCAGCAGCCAGTCCGACAGTTTCAACTATGGCTACACCTTC
CASSQSDSFNYGYTF
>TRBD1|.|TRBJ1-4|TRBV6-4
TGTGCCAGCAGTGACCATGGCAGGGGGCCATTTAATGAAAAACTGTTTTTT
CASSDHGRGPFNEKLFF
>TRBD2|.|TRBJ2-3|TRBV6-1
TGTGCCAGCAGTGAATGGGGCGGGAGGGGCACAGATACGCAGTATTTT
CASSEWGGRGTDTQYF
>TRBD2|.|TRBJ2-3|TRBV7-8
TGTGCCAGCAGCTCCCGGACTAGCGGGAGTAGAGATACGCAGTATTTT
CASSSRTSGSRDTQYF
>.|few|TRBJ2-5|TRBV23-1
TGCGCCAGCAGGAGAGATTACAGGGAACAAGAGACCCAGTACTTC
CASRRDYREQETQYF
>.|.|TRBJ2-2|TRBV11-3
TGTGCCAGCAGACCCAAACAGGGTGTCGGGGAGCTGTTTTTT
CASRPKQGVGELFF
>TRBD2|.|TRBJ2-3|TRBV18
TGTGCCAGCTCACCCCCGGGACTAGGAGGGGCAGATACGCAGTATTTT
CASSPPGLGGADTQYF
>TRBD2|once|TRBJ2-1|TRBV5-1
TGCGCCAGCAGCCGAGGGACCCCCGATGCTAGCGGGAGAATAGAGTTCTTC
CASSRGTPDASGRIEFF
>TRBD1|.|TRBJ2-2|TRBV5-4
TGTGCCAGCAGCTCGGTGACAGGGTTTTCATTCTCCGGGGAGCTGTTTTTT
CASSSVTGFSFSGELFF
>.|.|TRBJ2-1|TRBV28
TGTGCCAGCAGTTTATCTTCAGGGTATGAGCAGTTCTTC
CASSLSSGYEQFF
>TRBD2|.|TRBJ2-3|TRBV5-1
TGCGCCAGCAGCCCCGGGACTAGCGGGAGGTTTCTCACAGATACGCAGTATTTT
CASSPGTSGRFLTDTQYF
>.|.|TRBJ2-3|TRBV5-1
TGCGCCAGCAGCTTGCAGCAGGGAACAGATACGCAGTATTTT
CASSLQQGTDTQYF
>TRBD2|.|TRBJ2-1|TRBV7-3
TGTGCCAGCAGCTTATCCGGACTAGTCAGCAATGAGCAGTTCTTC
CASSLSGLVSNEQFF
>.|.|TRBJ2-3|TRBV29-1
TGCAGCGTTGTGGCGCAGGGTAGGGCAGATACGCAGTATTTT
CSVVAQGRADTQYF
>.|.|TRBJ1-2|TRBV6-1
TGTGCCAGCAGTGTAAGACAGGATTCGGATGGCTACACCTTC
CASSVRQDSDGYTF
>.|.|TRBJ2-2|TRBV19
TGTGCCAGTAGTATCAAGAACACCGGGGAGCTGTTTTTT
CASSIKNTGELFF